This entry lists 11 T cell receptor beta chains sequenced from one sample in a study of blood T cell repertoires in COVID-19. Method: immunoSEQ multiplex PCR; TCRdb's copy keeps in-frame clones and lacks some. The repertoire holds about 240,000 clones, with 83% as singletons. The specimen sequenced was PBMCs or T cells enriched from blood (not recorded which). These receptors all come from a woman in her thirties or forties who had been exposed to COVID-19.

This chain connects TRBV5-1 to TRBJ1-4, with 7 bases matching TRBD1. The CDR3 covers 16 residues. Trimming cost V 0 bases and J 6 bases; bases outside gene matches: 8. Germline-derived CDR1 and CDR2 are SGHRS and YFSETQ. CDR3 coding DNA: TGCGCCAGCAGCTTGGGTCCGGGACAGACCCATGAAAAACTGTTTTTT. This gives the protein CASSLGPGQTHEKLFF.

The gene calls are TRBV7-8 and TRBJ2-7, with unresolved D. CDR3 length: 15 amino acids. Trimming removed 5 bases at V and 1 base at J, with 15 bases between. Germline V CDR1 and CDR2: SGHVS, FQNEAQ. The CDR3 DNA follows: TGTGCCAGCAGCCCTCGTTTAGAATCGTCCTACGAGCAGTACTTC. Its translation: CASSPRLESSYEQYF.

This clone turned up a few times. The gene calls are TRBV3-1 (or the pseudogene TRBV3-2) and TRBJ1-5, with D unclear. This CDR3 is built from 13 residues. V was trimmed by 0 bases and J by 4 bases, leaving 4 bases between them. Germline loops: CDR1 LGHDT, CDR2 YNNKEL (reference sequence). This CDR3 is CASSQDPNQPQHF. CDR3 sequence (DNA): TGTGCCAGCAGCCAAGATCCGAATCAGCCCCAGCATTTT.

The genes are TRBV6-6 and TRBJ1-5; 7 bases align to TRBD1. The germline V gene encodes CDR1 MNHNY and CDR2 SVGAGI (reference sequence). The CDR3 length is 14 residues. Trimming cost V 2 bases and J 9 bases; bases outside gene matches: 7. CDR3 residues: CASSYGDSVSPQHF. CDR3 DNA: TGTGCCAGCAGTTACGGGGACAGCGTTTCGCCCCAGCATTTT.

This clone was seen only a few times. The chain couples TRBV11-2 to TRBJ2-7; D may be TRBD1 (5 bases). Trimming took 6 bases from V and 7 from J, leaving 13 bases between them. CDR1 is SGHAT and CDR2 is FQNNGV in the germline V gene. The CDR3 runs to 12 residues. CDR3 sequence (DNA): TGTGCCAGCAGAGCAGGGTCTCGGGAGCAGTACTTC. Translating gives CASRAGSREQYF.

On this clone itself: The sample contains more than one DNA sequence encoding this CDR3. J is TRBJ1-2 and V is TRBV30; 7 positions agree with TRBD1. Germline values: CDR1 GTSNPN, CDR2 SVGIG (reference sequence). CDR3 length equals 14 residues. J gave up 0 bases and V 6 bases, and 7 bases lay outside the gene matches. The CDR3: CACSRDSSNYGYTF. CDR3 DNA sequence: TGTGCCTGCTCCCGGGACAGCTCTAACTATGGCTACACCTTC.

The chain has TRBV3-1 (or the pseudogene TRBV3-2) and TRBJ2-7, with 10 bases identical to TRBD2. Germline values: CDR1 LGHDT, CDR2 YNNKEL (reference sequence). The trim removed 1 base at V and 4 bases at J, leaving 4 bases unmatched. The CDR3 loop spans 15 amino acids. The CDR3: CASSQGVAGGYEQYF. Here the CDR3 DNA reads TGTGCCAGCAGCCAAGGGGTAGCGGGGGGATACGAGCAGTACTTC.

This chain connects TRBV2 to TRBJ1-6, with 8 nucleotides matching TRBD1. Losses at the gene ends were 4 bases for V and 10 bases for J; bases not matched to a gene: 6. Germline V gene data show CDR1 as SNHLY and CDR2 as FYNNEI. The CDR3 has 14 residues. The CDR3 region has the DNA TGTGCCAGCAGTGCGACAGGGGAAGGCTCACCCCTCCACTTT. The encoded protein is CASSATGEGSPLHF.

The rearrangement links TRBV11-3 to TRBJ1-1; 12 nucleotides agree with TRBD1. J gave up 1 base and V 4 bases, and 4 bases lay outside the gene matches. Looked up from germline, CDR1 is SGHNT and CDR2 is YENEEA. The CDR3 is made up of 16 amino acids. The CDR3 region has the DNA TGTGCCAGCAGCTACGGGACAGGGGGCGCGAACACTGAAGCTTTCTTT. Encoded protein: CASSYGTGGANTEAFF.

The rearrangement uses TRBV27 and TRBJ1-2; 7 bases are shared with TRBD1. V was clipped by 3 bases and J by 4 bases; unmatched bases: 5. The CDR3 contains 14 residues. Germline CDR1 and CDR2: MNHEY and SMNVEV (reference sequence). CDR3 region: CASSLSGTAYGYTF. CDR3 DNA sequence: TGTGCCAGCAGTTTGTCTGGGACAGCCTATGGCTACACCTTC.

The chain carries TRBV5-1 and TRBJ2-3, with TRBD2 matching over 9 bases. The ends lost 7 bases at V and 0 bases at J; junction bases unmatched: 6. The CDR3 has 15 amino acids. Germline assignment: CDR1 SGHRS and CDR2 YFSETQ. CDR3 coding DNA: TGCGCCAGCCATAGCGGGGGAGCTAGCACAGATACGCAGTATTTT. Translated: CASHSGGASTDTQYF.